Shown below are 27 T cell receptor beta chains from a single sample sequenced in a study of shared clonotypes between healthy human individuals. Produced via immunoSEQ multiplex PCR; TCRdb's table is partial and in-frame only. The sample lists millions of clones; 90% to 95% were seen once. Sequencing was performed on naive CD4+ T cells sorted from blood. Subset here: CD45RA+ positively selected. The receptors stem from a man aged 18-30 years in good health.

The chain combines TRBV7-6 with TRBJ2-7, with D perhaps assigned TRBD1 or TRBD2 (5 bases each). Deletions cut 6 bases from V and 5 bases from J, with 20 bases between. Germline lookup yields CDR1 SGHVS and CDR2 FNYEAQ. The CDR3 has 15 residues. The CDR3 loop is CASRPNNVGVHEQYF. In DNA, the CDR3 is TGTGCCAGCAGGCCCAACAACGTGGGGGTCCACGAGCAGTACTTC. The full variable domain, with the rest looked up from reference TRBV7-6 and TRBJ2-7, is GAGVSQSPRYKVTKRGQDVALRCDPISGHVSLYWYRQALGQGPEFLTYFNYEAQQDKSGLPNDRFSAERPEGSISTLTIQRTEQRDSAMYRCASRPNNVGVHEQYFGPGTRLTVT.

The genes are TRBV6-6 and TRBJ2-2; tentatively, D is TRBD1 (5 bases). Germline-derived CDR1 and CDR2 are MNHNY and SVGAGI (reference sequence). V lost 2 bases, J lost 8 bases, and 9 bases lay in between. The CDR3 has 13 amino acids. The CDR3 DNA follows: TGTGCCAGCAGTTACACCAGGGAAGGGGAGCTGTTTTTT. Protein product: CASSYTREGELFF.

The chain uses TRBV30 and TRBJ2-1; the D call may be TRBD1 or TRBD2 (6 bases each). The V end lost 8 bases, the J end lost 14 bases, and 28 bases lay between the germline ends. The CDR3 totals 14 residues. The V gene's germline CDR1 is GTSNPN and CDR2 SVGIG (reference sequence). CDR3 sequence: CAISPGAGTAEKFF. DNA for the CDR3: TGTGCCATCTCCCCGGGGGCTGGCACGGCGGAAAAGTTCTTC.

The V and J genes are TRBV19 and TRBJ1-5; a weak D match, TRBD1 (5 bases). Per the germline V gene, CDR1 is LNHDA and CDR2 is SQIVND (reference sequence). Trimming took 8 bases from V and 7 from J, leaving 15 bases between them. This CDR3 has 13 amino acids. Written as DNA, the CDR3 is TGTGCCAGTGGCTGGGGGGATCTCCAGCCCCAGCATTTT. Its protein product is CASGWGDLQPQHF.

This clone was counted a single time. The chain employs TRBV29-1 and TRBJ2-5, with TRBD2 identical over 10 bases. The CDR3 covers 13 residues. Germline-derived CDR1 and CDR2 are SQVTM and ANQGSEA. V trimming: 5 bases; J trimming: 6 bases; junction bases outside the gene matches: 6. This chain's CDR3 is CSVPAGGPQTQYF. CDR3 bases: TGCAGCGTTCCAGCGGGAGGGCCCCAGACCCAGTACTTC.

V usage is TRBV7-8 and J usage is TRBJ1-1; no definite D call. V was shortened by 1 base and J by 2 bases, with 11 bases between the two germline ends. The germline gives CDR1 SGHVS, CDR2 FQNEAQ. The CDR3 consists of 15 residues. The CDR3 region has the DNA TGTGCCAGCAGCTTAGTCCGGGCCGGAAACACTGAAGCTTTCTTT. As protein: CASSLVRAGNTEAFF.

The gene calls are TRBV5-1 and TRBJ1-1; D not resolved. Germline CDR1 reads SGHRS; CDR2 reads YFSETQ. V lost 1 base to trimming and J lost 4 bases, with 14 bases between them. CDR3 size: 15 residues. The CDR3 bases are TGCGCCAGCAGCTTGTTCCAGGAAGTGAGCACTGAAGCTTTCTTT. Translation gives CASSLFQEVSTEAFF.

The chain employs TRBV29-1 and TRBJ1-2; 7 positions match TRBD1. J was trimmed by 1 base and V by 6 bases; bases with no gene match: 8. CDR3 length: 14 residues. Germline values: CDR1 SQVTM, CDR2 ANQGSEA. For the CDR3, the DNA is TGCAGCGTCGCAGGGGGAATTAGTAACTATGGCTACACCTTC. Translating it yields CSVAGGISNYGYTF.

Concerning this clone: The DNA is left out, because the CDR3 cannot be placed on it with certainty; the CDR3 is given as TCRdb lists it. This sequence joins TRBV12-2 and TRBJ1-1; the table's D call, TRBD1, was not checked against the DNA. TRBV12-2 has pseudogene status. The CDR3 spans 19 amino acids, including both terminal residues. CDR3 in amino acids: CASRLLPVGQGAMNTEAFF.

The chain employs TRBV4-1 and TRBJ1-4; a weak D match, TRBD1 (6 bases). The CDR3 length is 16 residues. The germline V gene encodes CDR1 MGHRA and CDR2 YSYEKL. Trimming took off 4 bases at V and 7 bases at J, with 19 bases between the two ends. CDR3 region: CASSPSAWGQSEKLFF. Written as DNA, the CDR3 is TGCGCCAGCAGCCCTTCTGCATGGGGGCAAAGTGAAAAACTGTTTTTT.

A remark on this clone: The sample holds other DNA sequences that translate to the same CDR3. V is TRBV5-1 and J is TRBJ2-2; D is uncertain. Trimming shortened V by 0 bases and J by 1 base, and 7 bases separated the two germline ends. The germline V gene encodes CDR1 SGHRS and CDR2 YFSETQ. The CDR3 covers 15 residues. The CDR3 DNA reads TGCGCCAGCAGCTTGGTCCCCGGGAACACCGGGGAGCTGTTTTTT. This translates into CASSLVPGNTGELFF. Complete variable domain (other parts from reference TRBV5-1 and TRBJ2-2): KAGVTQTPRYLIKTRGQQVTLSCSPISGHRSVSWYQQTPGQGLQFLFEYFSETQRNKGNFPGRFSGRQFSNSRSEMNVSTLELGDSALYLCASSLVPGNTGELFFGEGSRLTVL.

The chain uses TRBV4-2 and TRBJ2-3; 10 bases are a match to TRBD2. The length of the CDR3 is 18 residues. With 0 bases clipped from V and 3 bases from J, the junction kept 9 bases outside the gene matches. Per germline, CDR1 LGHNA and CDR2 YNFKEQ. CDR3 residues: CASSQEGAGGPLTDTQYF. CDR3 nucleotides: TGTGCCAGCAGCCAAGAGGGAGCGGGGGGGCCGTTAACAGATACGCAGTATTTT.

This clone came up once. The chain combines TRBV7-9 with TRBJ1-3; TRBD1 matches 7 bases. Germline V lookup: CDR1 SEHNR, CDR2 FQNEAQ (reference sequence). The CDR3 is 16 residues long. V lost 3 bases, J lost 0 bases, and 5 bases stayed unmatched. The CDR3 DNA sequence: TGTGCCAGCAGCTTCTCTGGGACAGCCTCTGGAAACACCATATATTTT. Translating it yields CASSFSGTASGNTIYF. Full variable domain (rest looked up from reference TRBV7-9 and TRBJ1-3): DTGVSQNPRHKITKRGQNVTFRCDPISEHNRLYWYRQTLGQGPEFLTYFQNEAQLEKSRLLSDRFSAERPKGSFSTLEIQRTEQGDSAMYLCASSFSGTASGNTIYFGEGSWLTVV.

The chain combines TRBV15 with TRBJ1-5, with TRBD1 matching over 7 bases. Germline V CDR1 and CDR2: LNHNV, YYDKDF (reference sequence). V lost 4 bases, J lost 5 bases, and 11 bases stayed unmatched. The CDR3 loop spans 16 amino acids. The CDR3 protein is CATSNFPTGYDQPQHF. CDR3 nucleotides: TGTGCCACCAGCAATTTTCCGACAGGGTATGATCAGCCCCAGCATTTT.

Regarding this clone: At the DNA level, this CDR3 is encoded by other sequences in the same sample as well. The chain carries TRBV6-1 and TRBJ2-7; D not certain. V lost 4 bases and J lost 1, with 2 bases in between. CDR1 and CDR2 from the germline V gene are MNHNS and SASEGT. CDR3 length: 11 amino acids. The CDR3 here is CASSGSYEQYF. CDR3 sequence (DNA): TGTGCCAGCAGTGGTTCCTACGAGCAGTACTTC.

This chain links TRBV7-8 with TRBJ2-2; TRBD2 agrees at 12 bases. Trimming removed 2 bases from V and 7 bases from J; junction bases left unmatched: 5. This CDR3 contains 16 residues. CDR1 is SGHVS and CDR2 is FQNEAQ in the germline V gene. CDR3 sequence: CASSLLTSGGIGELFF. DNA for the CDR3: TGTGCCAGCAGCTTACTGACTAGCGGGGGCATCGGGGAGCTGTTTTTT.

The chain joins TRBV10-3 to TRBJ2-5, with a weak D call TRBD2 (6 bases). TRBJ2-7 matches the DNA end more closely, so the J call is doubtful. Per germline, CDR1 ENHRY and CDR2 SYGVKD. The length of the CDR3 is 13 residues. The CDR3 nucleotides are TGTGCCATCGGGCGGGAACCTTCCTACGAGCAGTACTTC. This sequence encodes CAIGREPSYEQYF.

This chain connects TRBV7-9 to TRBJ2-5; 12 positions match TRBD2. CDR3 length: 19 amino acids. CDR1 is SEHNR, CDR2 FQNEAQ, per germline (reference sequence). Trimming removed 1 base from V and 4 bases from J; junction bases left unmatched: 13. The CDR3 is CASSLGLLAGGTLPETQYF. The CDR3 region has the DNA TGTGCCAGCAGCTTAGGGCTCCTAGCGGGGGGGACGCTTCCAGAGACCCAGTACTTC. Looking up the rest from reference TRBV7-9 and TRBJ2-5 gives the full variable domain: DTGVSQNPRHKITKRGQNVTFRCDPISEHNRLYWYRQTLGQGPEFLTYFQNEAQLEKSRLLSDRFSAERPKGSFSTLEIQRTEQGDSAMYLCASSLGLLAGGTLPETQYFGPGTRLLVL.

For this clone: The same CDR3 can be traced to other DNA sequences in this sample. CDR3 DNA: TGCGCCAGCAGCTTGGGTCTATCGGATACGCAGTATTTT. The encoded protein is CASSLGLSDTQYF. The gene calls are TRBV5-1 and TRBJ2-3; D is unclear. Germline lookup yields CDR1 SGHRS and CDR2 YFSETQ. This CDR3 has 13 amino acids. The V gene lost 0 bases and the J gene lost 6 bases, with 8 bases spanning the gap.

This clone has more than one count but fewer than ten. The rearrangement links TRBV10-3 to TRBJ1-2; the D gene is possibly TRBD1 (5 bases). The CDR3 length is 15 residues. Germline V gene lookup returns CDR1 ENHRY and CDR2 SYGVKD. V was trimmed by 2 bases and J by 5 bases, leaving 15 bases between them. The CDR3 loop reads CAISEIQDTSYGYTF. CDR3 bases: TGTGCCATCAGTGAGATACAGGACACTTCTTATGGCTACACCTTC.

This clone was recorded once. The rearrangement joins TRBV6-5 to TRBJ2-7, with 7 bases aligning to TRBD1. Trimming removed 4 bases from V and 3 bases from J; junction bases left unmatched: 6. The CDR3 extends over 14 amino acids. Germline V gene sequence: CDR1 MNHEY, CDR2 SVGAGI. Here the CDR3 DNA reads TGTGCCAGCAGTTGGGACAGTCGTAACTACGAGCAGTACTTC. Amino acids: CASSWDSRNYEQYF.

This clone was found once. Other DNA sequences of this sample code for an identical CDR3. The chain employs TRBV2 and TRBJ2-3; 12 nucleotides agree with TRBD2. The CDR3 runs 16 residues. With V trimmed by 6 bases and J by 1 base, 5 bases remained unmatched. Per germline, CDR1 SNHLY and CDR2 FYNNEI. In DNA form, the CDR3 reads TGTGCCAGCAGCGCCCGGACTAGCGGGGGCACAGATACGCAGTATTTT. Translating gives CASSARTSGGTDTQYF.

The chain joins TRBV7-9 to TRBJ2-6; no firm D call. V dropped 3 bases and J dropped 0 bases, with 6 bases sitting between them. The CDR3 contains 15 residues. Germline V gene lookup returns CDR1 SEHNR and CDR2 FQNEAQ (reference sequence). The CDR3 DNA reads TGTGCCAGCAGCTTCTACTCCTCTGGGGCCAACGTCCTGACTTTC. It codes for CASSFYSSGANVLTF. Looking up the rest from reference TRBV7-9 and TRBJ2-6 gives the full variable domain: DTGVSQNPRHKITKRGQNVTFRCDPISEHNRLYWYRQTLGQGPEFLTYFQNEAQLEKSRLLSDRFSAERPKGSFSTLEIQRTEQGDSAMYLCASSFYSSGANVLTFGAGSRLTVL.

This chain uses TRBV2 with TRBJ2-5; maybe TRBD2 (6 bases). Trimming stripped 8 bases from V and 1 base from J, with 14 bases between. Germline assignment: CDR1 SNHLY and CDR2 FYNNEI. The CDR3 loop spans 14 amino acids. The CDR3 loop is CASGSWGVQETQYF. CDR3 DNA sequence: TGTGCCAGCGGGTCATGGGGGGTCCAAGAGACCCAGTACTTC.

The rearrangement links TRBV10-3 to TRBJ1-4; 10 bases map to TRBD1. V dropped 8 bases and J dropped 4; count of bases not matched to a gene: 13. This CDR3 region has 17 residues. The germline CDR1 and CDR2 sequences are ENHRY and SYGVKD. CDR3 protein: CAISPGQGIAGNEKLFF. The CDR3 DNA follows: TGTGCCATCTCCCCGGGACAGGGGATTGCGGGTAATGAAAAACTGTTTTTT.

The V call is TRBV15, the J call TRBJ2-2; the D call may be TRBD1 or TRBD2 (5 bases each). CDR1 is LNHNV, CDR2 YYDKDF, per germline (reference sequence). V lost 5 bases to trimming and J lost 2 bases, with 9 bases between them. The length of the CDR3 is 14 residues. The CDR3 here is CATSRDGNTGELFF. The CDR3 nucleotides read TGTGCCACCAGCCGGGACGGCAACACCGGGGAGCTGTTTTTT.

V and J are TRBV11-2 and TRBJ2-3; D not resolved. CDR3 length: 17 amino acids. V lost 5 bases and J 2 bases, leaving 20 bases between the germline ends. Looked up from germline, CDR1 is SGHAT and CDR2 is FQNNGV. The CDR3 here is CASSAQVPPYPTDTQYF. For the CDR3, the DNA is TGTGCCAGCAGCGCTCAGGTTCCGCCGTATCCCACAGATACGCAGTATTTT.